The entry below gives a single TCR beta chain sequence along with its context. Its antigen is not known. The read stops 3 residues short of the end of the CDR3; the missing end is completed from the germline J gene. Germline-derived CDR1 and CDR2 are KGHDR and SFDVKD. This CDR3 contains 15 residues. V trimming: 3 bases; J trimming: 5 bases; junction bases outside the gene matches: 6. The data were taken from a study of T cells in women clearing cervical HPV infection. Overall study: No precancer developed; the control's incident HPV16 infection cleared within 12 months. For cases, blood was sampled a median around 150 days after lesion detection, interquartile range about 90 to 230 days. Case blood was drawn when the lesion was first found; control blood after infection became undetectable. Study conclusions and caveats: CIN3+ cases had significantly higher TCR repertoire richness than controls, but evenness did not differ.

TCRdb keeps only in-frame clones here, not all; method: immunoSEQ multiplex PCR. Its table lists approximately 52,000 clones. Sequenced: blood buffy coat. The chain links TRBV24-1 to TRBJ2-7; 10 nucleotides agree with TRBD1. The TCR was taken from a woman aged 18 to 75 with a cervical HPV16 infection that either progressed to CIN3+ or cleared (not recorded which). The covered CDR3 bases are TGTGCCACCAGTGATCGGACAGGGGGGAGCCACGAG. Amino acid sequence: CATSDRTGGSHE. The whole CDR3 sequence is CATSDRTGGSHEQYF.